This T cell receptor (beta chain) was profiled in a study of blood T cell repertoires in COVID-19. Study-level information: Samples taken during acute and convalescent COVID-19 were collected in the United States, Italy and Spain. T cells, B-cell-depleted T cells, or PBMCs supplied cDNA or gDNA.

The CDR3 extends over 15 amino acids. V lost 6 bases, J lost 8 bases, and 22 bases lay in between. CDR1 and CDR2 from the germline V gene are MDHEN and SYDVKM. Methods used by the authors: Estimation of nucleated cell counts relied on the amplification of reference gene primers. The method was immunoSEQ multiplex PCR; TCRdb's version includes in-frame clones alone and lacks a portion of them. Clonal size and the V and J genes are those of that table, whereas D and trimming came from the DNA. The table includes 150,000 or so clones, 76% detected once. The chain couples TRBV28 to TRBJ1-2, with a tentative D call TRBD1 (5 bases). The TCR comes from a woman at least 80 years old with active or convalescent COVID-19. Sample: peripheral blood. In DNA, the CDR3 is TGTGCCAGCAGAGCCGGGGGAGCTAGTGTCGTAGGCTACACCTTC. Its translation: CASRAGGASVVGYTF.